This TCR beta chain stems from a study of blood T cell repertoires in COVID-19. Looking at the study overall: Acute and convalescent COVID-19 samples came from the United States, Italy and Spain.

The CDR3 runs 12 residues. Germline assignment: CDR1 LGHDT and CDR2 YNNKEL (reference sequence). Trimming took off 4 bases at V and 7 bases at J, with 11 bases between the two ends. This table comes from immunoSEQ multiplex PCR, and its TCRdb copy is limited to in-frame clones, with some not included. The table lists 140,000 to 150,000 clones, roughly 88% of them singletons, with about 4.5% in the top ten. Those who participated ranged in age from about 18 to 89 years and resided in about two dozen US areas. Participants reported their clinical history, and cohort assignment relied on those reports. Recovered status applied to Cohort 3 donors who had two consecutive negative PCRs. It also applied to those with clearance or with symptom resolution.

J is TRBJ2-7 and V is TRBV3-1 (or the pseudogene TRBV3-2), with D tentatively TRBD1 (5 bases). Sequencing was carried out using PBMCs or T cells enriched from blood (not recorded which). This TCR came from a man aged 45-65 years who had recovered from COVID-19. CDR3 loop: CASSPQGAEQYF. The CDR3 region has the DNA TGTGCCAGCAGCCCCCAGGGTGCGGAGCAGTACTTC.